This T cell receptor (beta chain) was sequenced during a study of OX40 agonist ivuxolimab in advanced cancers. A note on the overall study: Ivuxolimab was an agonistic, fully human IgG2 monoclonal antibody directed against OX40 (CD134), a costimulatory receptor. Intravenous ivuxolimab was administered to patients every 2 weeks at six dose levels: 0.01, 0.1, 0.3, 1.5, 3 and 10 mg/kg. Of the 50 to 55 patients in dose escalation, about 20 had hepatocellular carcinoma, roughly 15 had melanoma, 9 had renal cell carcinoma and 9 had head and neck cancer. A male proportion of roughly 80% and a mean age of around 60 years, ranging from roughly 23 to 90, were recorded for the dose-escalation cohort. Prior anti-PD-1, anti-PD-L1 or anti-CTLA-4 therapy was permitted, and checkpoint inhibitors had been received by roughly 40% of dose-escalation patients. Three dose-escalation patients achieved partial responses, one with hepatocellular carcinoma and two with cutaneous melanoma. Peripheral TCRbeta sequencing was intended to test whether TCR sequence diversity was altered and clonal T-cell expansion was caused by ivuxolimab. The paper covers the monotherapy dose-escalation part of the phase I ivuxolimab trial, which included N of about 56 patients.

Genomic DNA was extracted from sorted cells for sequencing of the TCRbeta CDR3 region. TCRbeta CDR3 regions were sequenced using the immunoSEQ Assay. Imported from immuneACCESS, the table was reduced by TCRdb to in-frame sequences with V and J called. These copies leave out some clones; in studies compared against another copy, an unresolved V gene accounts for under half, and the cause of the remainder is not known. This sample has approximately 84,000 clones in its table, and around 83% of those were observed once. Just under 1% of the sample comes from the top ten. Broader findings and caveats from the paper: The antigen specificity of the peripheral T cells that underwent clonal expansion was not determined. At doses from 0.1 to 3.0 mg/kg, clonal expansion was seen in both CD4+ and CD8+ blood T cells between baseline and week 6. In partial responders in the 0.1-3.0 mg/kg groups, normalized peripheral clonal expansion was found to be among the lowest, especially among CD8+ T cells. Low levels of normalized T-cell clonal expansion were also seen in some nonresponding patients. After ivuxolimab, CD8+ T cells had more expanded clones than CD4+ T cells on average.

A note on this clone: Its cognate antigen has yet to be identified. Base qualities are missing; no much larger clone stands one base away. The sample has other DNA sequences that encode this CDR3 too.

The trial excluded patients who had a history of autoimmune disease or who were on systemic immunosuppression. Peripheral blood for TCR sequencing was drawn from every dose cohort at baseline, at cycle 4 day 1 and at cycle 7 day 1. Samples came from an open-label, multicenter, first-in-human phase I dose-escalation trial of ivuxolimab. The trial enrolled adults with locally advanced or metastatic head and neck squamous cell, hepatocellular, melanoma or renal cell carcinoma. CD4+ and CD8+ T cells were sorted separately from peripheral blood before TCR sequencing. V loses 0 bases, J loses 4 bases, and the germline ends lie 10 bases apart. In the germline V gene, CDR1 corresponds to SGHRS and CDR2 to YFSETQ. The CDR3 covers 14 residues, taking in both the cysteine and the phenylalanine. Only the CDR3 part of the read is kept: 42 bases, read in frame from the first base.

The sequencing used CD4+ or CD8+ T cells sorted from blood, collected in a trial of the OX40 agonist ivuxolimab. This clonotype was sampled from an adult with an advanced solid tumor such as melanoma, head and neck, liver or kidney cancer. The chain employs TRBV5-1 and TRBJ2-5; the D region is possibly TRBD1 or TRBD2, each matching across 5 bases. CDR3 protein: CASSLGGSGETQYF. The nucleotide sequence is given as TGCGCCAGCAGCTTGGGGGGGTCAGGAGAGACCCAGTACTTC.